The 19 T cell receptor beta chains presented below share a single source sample, sequenced in a study of shared clonotypes between healthy human individuals. Only in-frame clones appear in the TCRdb table, and some are missing; sequencing was by immunoSEQ multiplex PCR. The data show around 2.5 million clones, roughly 93% seen once. Material for sequencing was naive CD4+ T cells from PBMCs. Subset defined: CD45RA+ positively selected. The receptors come from a man between 18 and 29 years old in good health. Some clones in this sample may be carry-over from other donors' samples.

The V gene is TRBV6-1, the J gene TRBJ2-3; 7 bases agree with TRBD2. Germline V gives CDR1 MNHNS, CDR2 SASEGT. The trim removed 10 bases at V and 4 bases at J, leaving 11 bases unmatched. The CDR3 sequence is 14 residues long. The CDR3 coding sequence is TGTGCCACCTCCTGGGGCGGGAGTTCAGATACGCAGTATTTT. Protein: CATSWGGSSDTQYF.

The chain employs TRBV2 and TRBJ2-5, with D possibly matching TRBD1 (5 bases). The CDR3 totals 13 residues. Trimming left V 6 bases short and J 2 bases short, with 10 bases between. CDR1 and CDR2 from the germline V gene are SNHLY and FYNNEI. The CDR3 spells CASRTDKQETQYF. The CDR3 coding sequence is TGTGCCAGCAGGACAGATAAACAAGAGACCCAGTACTTC. Based on the CDR3 plus reference TRBV2 and TRBJ2-5, the full variable domain is EPEVTQTPSHQVTQMGQEVILRCVPISNHLYFYWYRQILGQKVEFLVSFYNNEISEKSEIFDDQFSVERPDGSNFTLKIRSTKLEDSAMYFCASRTDKQETQYFGPGTRLLVL.

The rearrangement joins TRBV11-3 to TRBJ2-7; the D gene is possibly TRBD2 (5 bases). Trimming removed 5 bases at V and 2 bases at J, with 16 bases between. The CDR3 contains 15 residues. Germline V CDR1 and CDR2: SGHNT, YENEEA. CDR3 nucleotide sequence: TGTGCCAGCAGCAGGACGGGCGGACTTCCCTACGAGCAGTACTTC. It yields the protein CASSRTGGLPYEQYF.

This chain joins TRBV19 and TRBJ1-5; D perhaps matches TRBD1 (6 bases). Germline V CDR1 and CDR2: LNHDA, SQIVND (reference sequence). The CDR3 loop spans 14 amino acids. The V and J ends lost 5 bases and 6 bases respectively, with 14 bases between them. The CDR3 DNA sequence: TGTGCCAGTAGTTTGGGCAGGGGTGGTCAGCCCCAGCATTTT. Translation gives CASSLGRGGQPQHF.

The V and J genes are TRBV18 and TRBJ1-1; D gene ambiguous. From germline, CDR1 is KGHSH and CDR2 LQKENI. V lost 6 bases and J 1 base, leaving 12 bases between the germline ends. The CDR3 is made up of 14 amino acids. For the CDR3, the DNA is TGTGCCAGCTCCCAAAACGGGGAGAACACTGAAGCTTTCTTT. This sequence encodes CASSQNGENTEAFF.

CDR3 region: CASSGQGIGRGGYTF. CDR3 coding DNA: TGTGCCAGCAGCGGACAGGGGATTGGCCGGGGTGGCTACACCTTC. The V and J genes are TRBV7-9 and TRBJ1-2, with TRBD1 identical over 9 bases. The CDR3 runs to 15 residues. The V gene end was trimmed by 5 bases and the J gene end by 7 bases; junction bases not matched to a gene: 11. Germline V lookup: CDR1 SEHNR, CDR2 FQNEAQ (reference sequence).

This chain joins TRBV5-1 and TRBJ1-2; 10 positions agree with TRBD1. Per the germline V gene, CDR1 is SGHRS and CDR2 is YFSETQ. The CDR3 has 16 amino acids. Trimming removed 4 bases from V and 4 bases from J; junction bases left unmatched: 10. The CDR3, as DNA: TGCGCCAGCAGCGCCTCCTCGGGACAGGGGATCTATGGCTACACCTTC. Translation: CASSASSGQGIYGYTF.

V is TRBV27 and J is TRBJ2-7; the match to TRBD2 covers 11 bases. This CDR3 comprises 16 residues. Unmatched junction bases numbered 13, after V lost 5 bases and J lost 7 bases. Germline CDR1 reads MNHEY; CDR2 reads SMNVEV (reference sequence). The CDR3 loop is CASSPGLAGGPSEQYF. CDR3 nucleotide sequence: TGTGCCAGCAGTCCAGGTTTAGCGGGAGGGCCAAGTGAGCAGTACTTC.

As for this clone: The same CDR3 is also encoded by other DNA sequences in this sample. V is TRBV7-9 and J is TRBJ1-3; D is undetermined. Per the germline V gene, CDR1 is SEHNR and CDR2 is FQNEAQ (reference sequence). V lost 3 bases, J lost 0 bases, and 6 bases lay in between. This CDR3 region has 14 residues. CDR3 nucleotides: TGTGCCAGCAGCTTTCTGAGCTCTGGAAACACCATATATTTT. As protein: CASSFLSSGNTIYF.

In its sample, this clone was seen once. CDR3 DNA: TGTGCCAGCAGACCAGCGGGAGGATCCTACGAGCAGTACTTC. Amino acids: CASRPAGGSYEQYF. The rearrangement uses TRBV6-5 and TRBJ2-7; 9 bases agree with TRBD2. Germline V gives CDR1 MNHEY, CDR2 SVGAGI. Trimming took 6 bases from V and 1 from J; bases not matched to a gene: 4. This CDR3 is built from 14 residues.

Written as DNA, the CDR3 is TGCGCCAGCAGCTTCGATTTGGGCGGGAACATTCAGTACTTC. Its protein is CASSFDLGGNIQYF. The V gene is TRBV5-1, the J gene TRBJ2-4, with D possibly matching TRBD2 (5 bases). There are 14 residues in the CDR3. The germline V gene has CDR1 SGHRS and CDR2 YFSETQ. V dropped 2 bases and J dropped 7 bases, with 13 bases sitting between them.

This sequence joins TRBV4-1 and TRBJ2-1, with unresolved D. Germline CDR1 is MGHRA and CDR2 is YSYEKL. Trimming cost V 0 bases and J 0 bases, with 6 bases left between them. The length of the CDR3 is 15 residues. The CDR3 region is CASSQESSSYNEQFF. The DNA of the CDR3 is TGCGCCAGCAGCCAAGAGAGTAGCTCCTACAATGAGCAGTTCTTC.

The chain has TRBV19 and TRBJ1-1; TRBD1 might be the D (5 bases). The CDR3 extends over 15 amino acids. The V end lost 5 bases, the J end lost 0 bases, and 13 bases lay between the germline ends. Germline values: CDR1 LNHDA, CDR2 SQIVND (reference sequence). CDR3 nucleotides: TGTGCCAGTAGTCCCAGACAGACAATGAACACTGAAGCTTTCTTT. Its translation: CASSPRQTMNTEAFF.

The chain links TRBV6-6 to TRBJ2-7; D unclear. V gave up 0 bases and J gave up 0 bases, with 6 bases separating them. Germline CDR1 reads MNHNY; CDR2 reads SVGAGI (reference sequence). This CDR3 comprises 14 residues. The CDR3 DNA is TGTGCCAGCAGTTACTCCAAGAGCTCCTACGAGCAGTACTTC. Translated, it gives CASSYSKSSYEQYF.

The CDR3 DNA reads TGTGCCAGCAGTTTACAATGGGGGCCTTCCTACGAGCAGTACTTC. It encodes CASSLQWGPSYEQYF. The chain uses TRBV27 and TRBJ2-7, with TRBD1 as a possible D gene (6 bases). V was cut by 2 bases and J by 1 base, with 12 bases left in between. Germline V lookup: CDR1 MNHEY, CDR2 SMNVEV (reference sequence). This CDR3 is 15 amino acids long.

The chain carries TRBV7-9 and TRBJ1-1; D gene uncertain. This CDR3 is built from 13 residues. CDR1 SEHNR and CDR2 FQNEAQ come from the germline V gene (reference sequence). Trimming removed 2 bases at V and 8 bases at J, with 12 bases between. The CDR3 bases are TGTGCCAGCAGCTTAATCGGTTACGGAGAAGCTTTCTTT. Encoded protein: CASSLIGYGEAFF.

V gene TRBV28 combines with J gene TRBJ1-1; 9 bases agree with TRBD1. CDR3 size: 15 residues. The trim removed 6 bases at V and 6 bases at J, leaving 11 bases unmatched. In germline, CDR1 is MDHEN, CDR2 SYDVKM. The CDR3 sequence: CASSTPRTGDAEAFF. CDR3 coding DNA: TGTGCCAGCAGCACCCCCCGGACAGGGGATGCTGAAGCTTTCTTT.

The chain carries TRBV10-3 and TRBJ1-3; D is ambiguous. The CDR3 has 14 amino acids. Germline lookup yields CDR1 ENHRY and CDR2 SYGVKD. Trimming pared 0 bases from V and 4 bases from J, leaving 7 bases between. The CDR3 protein is CAISESGIGNTIYF. In DNA, the CDR3 is TGTGCCATCAGTGAGTCGGGGATCGGAAACACCATATATTTT.

The rearrangement links TRBV7-2 to TRBJ2-6, with a tentative D call TRBD2 (6 bases). Trimming cost V 5 bases and J 0 bases, with 17 bases left between them. This CDR3 has 18 amino acids. Germline CDR1 and CDR2: SGHTA and FQGNSA. CDR3 in amino acids: CASSKRAGGVSGANVLTF. The CDR3 nucleotides are TGTGCCAGCAGCAAGAGGGCCGGGGGAGTCTCTGGGGCCAACGTCCTGACTTTC. The entire variable domain, with the rest obtained from reference TRBV7-2 and TRBJ2-6, is as follows: GAGVSQSPSNKVTEKGKDVELRCDPISGHTALYWYRQSLGQGLEFLIYFQGNSAPDKSGLPSDRFSAERTGGSVSTLTIQRTQQEDSAVYLCASSKRAGGVSGANVLTFGAGSRLTVL.